Following are 27 T cell receptor beta chains from one sample sequenced in a study. Treg sorting used a CD4+CD25+CD127-/low gate. TCRdb re-called the 5' RACE reads through MiXCR, storing one row per CDR3 protein. Of over 40,000 distinct CDR3 sequences listed, roughly a fifth are singletons. The sample consisted of Tregs sorted from a lymph node. Every receptor here comes from a female donor with breast cancer.

This clonotype has a handful of counts. In nucleotides, the CDR3 is TGTGCCAGCTCACCAGAGGGAAAGCAAGAGACCCAGTACTTC. It encodes CASSPEGKQETQYF. The chain recombines TRBV18 with TRBJ2-5; D might be TRBD2 (5 bases). The V and J ends lost 2 bases and 2 bases respectively, with 9 bases between them. Per germline, CDR1 KGHSH and CDR2 LQKENI. The CDR3 has 14 residues.

V and J are TRBV25-1 and TRBJ2-7; 7 nucleotides match TRBD2. Trimming cost V 3 bases and J 4 bases; bases outside gene matches: 3. The CDR3 has 13 residues. Germline V gene lookup returns CDR1 MGHDK and CDR2 SYGVNS. CDR3 in DNA: TGTGCCAGCAGTGACAGCGGGATGTACGAGCAGTACTTC. It yields the protein CASSDSGMYEQYF.

As for this clonotype: This sequence may be a read error, since a much larger clone differs from it by one base. The chain employs TRBV1 and TRBJ2-1; TRBD2, the table's D call, lacks a check against the DNA. TRBV1 is a listed pseudogene. This CDR3 has 16 residues. In DNA form, the CDR3 reads TGCACCAGCAGCCCTACCAGGGATGGCTTTGCCAATGAGCAGTCCTTC. Translating it yields CTSSPTRDGFANEQSF.

The sample holds many counts of this clonotype. The chain has TRBV7-2 and TRBJ2-2; D uncertain. This CDR3 is 18 amino acids long. Trimming took 2 bases from V and 2 from J, leaving 18 bases between them. From germline, CDR1 is SGHTA and CDR2 FQGNSA. Here the CDR3 reads CASSLHFKYGPNTGELFF. As DNA, the CDR3 is TGTGCCAGCAGCTTACATTTCAAGTATGGCCCAAACACCGGGGAGCTGTTTTTT. Using reference TRBV7-2 and TRBJ2-2 for the parts outside the CDR3, the full variable domain is GAGVSQSPSNKVTEKGKDVELRCDPISGHTALYWYRQSLGQGLEFLIYFQGNSAPDKSGLPSDRFSAERTGGSVSTLTIQRTQQEDSAVYLCASSLHFKYGPNTGELFFGEGSRLTVL.

The chain combines TRBV12-3 or TRBV12-4 with TRBJ2-1; D assignment may be TRBD1 or TRBD2 (5 bases each). Between the trimmed V and J ends, which lost 4 bases and 7 bases, there was a span of 20 bases. This CDR3 has 16 residues. CDR3: CASSSSFGAAMNEQFF. The CDR3 nucleotides are TGTGCCAGCAGTTCATCCTTCGGGGCCGCTATGAATGAGCAGTTCTTC.

This clonotype was seen at least ten times. This chain uses TRBV2 with TRBJ2-1; no definite D call. The length of the CDR3 is 14 residues. Trimming removed 0 bases from V and 10 bases from J, with 13 bases in between. The germline CDR1 and CDR2 sequences are SNHLY and FYNNEI. CDR3 in DNA: TGTGCCAGCAGTGAAGCGCTTCGTAGTGTCGAGCAGTTCTTC. The encoded protein is CASSEALRSVEQFF.

The chain uses TRBV7-9 and TRBJ1-1; 7 bases fit TRBD1. Trimming at V came to 8 bases and at J to 4 bases, leaving 13 bases not matched to a gene. The CDR3 spans 15 residues. Per the germline V gene, CDR1 is SEHNR and CDR2 is FQNEAQ (reference sequence). The CDR3 here is CASGGRGNVITEAFF. DNA of the CDR3: TGTGCCAGCGGTGGCAGGGGGAATGTAATCACTGAAGCTTTCTTT.

This clonotype was recorded a few times. The CDR3 coding sequence is TGTGCCACCAGTGACCCTAGAGGGTTCCAGTACTTC. Encoded protein: CATSDPRGFQYF. V is TRBV24-1 and J is TRBJ2-5; perhaps TRBD2 as D (5 bases). CDR3 length: 12 residues. Trimming cost V 4 bases and J 10 bases, with 12 bases left between them. Germline V gene lookup returns CDR1 KGHDR and CDR2 SFDVKD.

This clonotype occurred many times. V is TRBV29-1 and J is TRBJ1-1; TRBD1 agrees at 8 bases. The germline CDR1 and CDR2 sequences are SQVTM and ANQGSEA. V lost 6 bases to trimming and J lost 1 base; unmatched junction nucleotides: 7. The CDR3 totals 14 residues. The CDR3 DNA follows: TGCAGCGTGCAAAAAGGGACAGGGAACACTGAAGCTTTCTTT. It translates to CSVQKGTGNTEAFF.

This clonotype was picked up one time. It may be a read error: a sequence one base away is much more abundant. This chain joins TRBV20-1 and TRBJ2-1, with TRBD1 matching 8 bases. The length of the CDR3 is 15 residues. The J segment lost 12 bases and the V segment lost 2 bases, leaving 15 bases of the junction unmatched. Germline CDR1 and CDR2: DFQATT and SNEGSKA (reference sequence). The CDR3 nucleotides read TGCAGTGCTAGACTTGGAGGACAGGGTTTCGTTGGGCAGTTCTTC. Translated: CSARLGGQGFVGQFF.

Remarks on this clonotype: This clone may be a read error of a much larger clone one base away. The chain joins TRBV2 to TRBJ2-3; 9 bases map to TRBD2. Per germline, CDR1 SNHLY and CDR2 FYNNEI. The CDR3 sequence is 13 residues long. The CDR3 DNA reads TGTGTCAGCAACGGGCTAGCGGGAAATACGCAGTATTTT. Protein: CVSNGLAGNTQYF.

This clonotype was counted a few times. The chain couples TRBV5-1 to TRBJ2-1; TRBD2 matches 10 bases. After removal of 3 bases from V and 0 bases from J, the junction contained 3 bases not matched to a gene. This CDR3 is built from 16 residues. The germline CDR1 and CDR2 sequences are SGHRS and YFSETQ. The CDR3 here is CASSSRTSGSYNEQFF. The CDR3 DNA reads as TGCGCCAGCAGCTCAAGGACTAGCGGCTCCTACAATGAGCAGTTCTTC.

This clonotype was counted at least ten times. The chain has TRBV20-1 and TRBJ2-7; 10 nucleotides match TRBD2. Germline trimming cut 5 bases from V and 5 bases from J; bases unmatched to any gene: 9. This CDR3 is 14 amino acids long. Germline V gene sequence: CDR1 DFQATT, CDR2 SNEGSKA (reference sequence). CDR3 nucleotides: TGCAGTGCTGAGGTCCTAGCGGGAGCTGACGAGCAGTACTTC. It is translated as CSAEVLAGADEQYF.

V usage is TRBV3-1 and J usage is TRBJ2-1; 11 nucleotides align to TRBD2. The CDR3 is 17 residues long. The ends lost 2 bases at V and 0 bases at J; junction bases unmatched: 3. Germline-derived CDR1 and CDR2 are LGHDT and YNNKEL (reference sequence). The DNA of the CDR3 is TGTGCCAGCAGCCAACGTAGCGGGAGGGGCTCCTACAATGAGCAGTTCTTC. Translating gives CASSQRSGRGSYNEQFF.

The table lists this clonotype with many counts. The chain recombines TRBV28 with TRBJ2-7; D not resolved. Per germline, CDR1 MDHEN and CDR2 SYDVKM. CDR3 length: 15 amino acids. Trimming took 3 bases from V and 6 from J, leaving 18 bases between them. The CDR3 bases are TGTGCCAGCAGTTTTTTTGGGATGAGGACGGGCGAGCAGTACTTC. This codes for CASSFFGMRTGEQYF. The full variable domain, in which reference TRBV28 and TRBJ2-7 provide the parts outside the CDR3, is DVKVTQSSRYLVKRTGEKVFLECVQDMDHENMFWYRQDPGLGLRLIYFSYDVKMKEKGDIPEGYSVSREKKERFSLILESASTNQTSMYLCASSFFGMRTGEQYFGPGTRLTVT.

In its sample, this clonotype was seen once. This may come from a read error, since a much larger clone is one base off. This rearrangement joins TRBV9 to TRBJ2-1, with TRBD1 identical over 8 bases. The germline gives CDR1 SGDLS, CDR2 YYNGEE. The CDR3 is made up of 12 amino acids. Trimming took 7 bases from V and 13 from J; bases not matched to a gene: 10. CDR3 bases: TGTGCCAGCGGCACCCATGGACAGGGTCAGTTCTTC. This codes for CASGTHGQGQFF.

As for this clonotype: A much more abundant neighbour one base away suggests this may be a read error. V and J are TRBV4-1 and TRBJ2-7; TRBD1 is a possible D gene (6 bases). The CDR3 sequence is 15 residues long. Germline V gene data show CDR1 as MGHRA and CDR2 as YSYEKL. The CDR3 nucleotides read TGCGCCGGCAGCCAAGACCCAGGGGACTCCTACGAGCAGTACTTC. It specifies CAGSQDPGDSYEQYF.

Many counts were recorded for this clonotype. The rearrangement joins TRBV9 to TRBJ1-2; 7 bases line up with TRBD1. CDR1 and CDR2 (germline): SGDLS, YYNGEE. J gave up 0 bases and V 4 bases, and 9 bases lay outside the gene matches. The CDR3 runs to 16 residues. Here the CDR3 reads CASSPRQQGPNYGYTF. The DNA for the CDR3 is TGTGCCAGCAGCCCCCGCCAACAGGGGCCTAACTATGGCTACACCTTC.

On this clonotype itself: An end of the junction does not agree with germline; a read error may underlie this. This chain joins TRBV4-2 and TRBJ2-1, with 8 bases identical to TRBD2. Germline V gene lookup returns CDR1 LGHNA and CDR2 YNFKEQ. The CDR3 is 14 amino acids. The DNA of the CDR3 is TGTGCCAGCAGCTCGACTAGCGTGGACAAGGAGCAGTTCTTC. This translates into CASSSTSVDKEQFF.

This clonotype was seen a handful of times. One base away lies a much larger clone, so this may be a sequencing read error. This sequence joins TRBV20-1 and TRBJ2-7; tentatively, D is TRBD2 (7 bases). This CDR3 spans 13 amino acids. CDR1 and CDR2 (germline): DFQATT, SNEGSKA (reference sequence). The V end lost 5 bases, the J end lost 6 bases, and 17 bases lay between the germline ends. This CDR3 reads CSAGVEGGGEQYF. The CDR3 region has the DNA TGCAGTGCTGGTGTTGAGGGAGGGGGCGAGCAGTACTTC.

This clonotype was counted at least ten times. V and J are TRBV5-1 and TRBJ1-6, with D tentatively TRBD1 (5 bases). V shed 0 bases and J shed 9 bases, with 10 bases lying between them. This CDR3 has 14 residues. Germline V lookup: CDR1 SGHRS, CDR2 YFSETQ. The CDR3 spells CASSLEGASSPLHF. The CDR3 region has the DNA TGCGCCAGCAGCTTGGAAGGGGCTAGTTCACCCCTCCACTTT.

In this sample, this clonotype is medium-sized (0.01 to 0.1%). CDR3 in DNA: TGCAGCGTTGTGACTCCGGGACAATACAATGAGCAGTTCTTC. Translation: CSVVTPGQYNEQFF. V and J are TRBV29-1 and TRBJ2-1; tentative D call: TRBD1 (6 bases). Trimming removed 4 bases at V and 4 bases at J, with 14 bases between. CDR3 length: 14 residues. In germline, CDR1 is SQVTM, CDR2 ANQGSEA.

This chain joins TRBV27 and TRBJ2-7, with 12 nucleotides matching TRBD1. The CDR3 length is 16 residues. Germline CDR1 MNHEY, CDR2 SMNVEV (reference sequence). V gave up 1 base and J gave up 0 bases; unmatched junction bases: 1. The CDR3 sequence is CASSLLGQGASYEQYF. CDR3 in DNA: TGTGCCAGCAGTTTATTGGGACAGGGGGCCTCCTACGAGCAGTACTTC.

This clonotype was detected once. A read error may be the cause here, since a much bigger clone is one base away. The chain couples TRBV6-1 to TRBJ2-7; tentative D call: TRBD2 (6 bases). Germline lookup yields CDR1 MNHNS and CDR2 SASEGT. The CDR3 covers 15 residues. CDR3 coding DNA: TGTGCCAGTAGCCAACCCCATAGCGGATCCTACGAGAAGTACTTC. Amino acid sequence: CASSQPHSGSYEKYF.

The chain carries TRBV5-1 and TRBJ2-3, with D perhaps TRBD1 (6 bases). Trimming left V 3 bases short and J 6 bases short, with 14 bases between. CDR1 SGHRS and CDR2 YFSETQ come from the germline V gene. This CDR3 is 14 amino acids long. The CDR3 sequence: CASSSISGADTQYF. The CDR3 DNA follows: TGCGCCAGCAGCTCTATCTCAGGGGCCGATACGCAGTATTTT.

This clonotype showed up just a few times. This chain joins TRBV7-2 and TRBJ2-7, with unresolved D. The CDR3 has 12 amino acids. CDR1 is SGHTA and CDR2 is FQGNSA in the germline V gene. The germline V and J ends were trimmed by 2 bases and 6 bases, with 8 bases remaining between them. The DNA of the CDR3 is TGTGCCAGCAGCTTATCAGGTCTCGAGCAGTACTTC. As protein: CASSLSGLEQYF.

With regard to this clonotype: A much larger clone differs by one base, so this may be a read error. The chain carries TRBV20-1 and TRBJ2-3; the D is unclear. The CDR3 spans 16 residues. V lost 0 bases to trimming and J lost 2 bases, with 15 bases between them. Germline V CDR1 and CDR2: DFQATT, SNEGSKA (reference sequence). The CDR3 bases are TGCAGTGCTAGAGACCCCACAGCATCTAACACAGATACGCAGTATTTT. It is translated as CSARDPTASNTDTQYF.